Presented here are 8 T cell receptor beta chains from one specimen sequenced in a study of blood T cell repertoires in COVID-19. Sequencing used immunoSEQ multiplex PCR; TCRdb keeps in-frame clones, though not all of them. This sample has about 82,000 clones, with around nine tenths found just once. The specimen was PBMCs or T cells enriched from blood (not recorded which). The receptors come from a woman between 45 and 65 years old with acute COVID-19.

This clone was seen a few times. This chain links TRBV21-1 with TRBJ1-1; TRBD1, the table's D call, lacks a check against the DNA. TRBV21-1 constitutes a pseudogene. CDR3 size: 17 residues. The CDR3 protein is CASSKGYRGSMDTEAFF. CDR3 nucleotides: TGTGCCAGCAGCAAAGGTTACAGGGGAAGTATGGACACTGAAGCTTTCTTT.

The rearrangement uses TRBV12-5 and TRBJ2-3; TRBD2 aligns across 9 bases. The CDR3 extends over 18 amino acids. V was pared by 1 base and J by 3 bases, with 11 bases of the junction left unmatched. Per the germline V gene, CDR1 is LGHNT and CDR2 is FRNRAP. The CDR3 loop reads CASGLGAGGPGGTDTQYF. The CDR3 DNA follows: TGTGCTAGTGGTTTGGGAGCGGGAGGCCCGGGGGGGACAGATACGCAGTATTTT.

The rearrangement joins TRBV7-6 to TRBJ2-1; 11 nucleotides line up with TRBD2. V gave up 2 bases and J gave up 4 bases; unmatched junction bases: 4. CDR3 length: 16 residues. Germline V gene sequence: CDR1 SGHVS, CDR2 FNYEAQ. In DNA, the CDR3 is TGTGCCAGCAGCTTAAGGGCTAGCGGGAGGTACAATGAGCAGTTCTTC. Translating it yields CASSLRASGRYNEQFF.

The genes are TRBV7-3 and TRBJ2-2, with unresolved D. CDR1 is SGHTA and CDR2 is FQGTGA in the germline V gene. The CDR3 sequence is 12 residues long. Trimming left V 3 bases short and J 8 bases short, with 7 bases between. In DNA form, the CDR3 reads TGTGCCAGCAGCTTTCTGTCTGGGGAGCTGTTTTTT. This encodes CASSFLSGELFF. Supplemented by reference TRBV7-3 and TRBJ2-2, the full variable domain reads GAGVSQTPSNKVTEKGKYVELRCDPISGHTALYWYRQSLGQGPEFLIYFQGTGAADDSGLPNDRFFAVRPEGSVSTLKIQRTERGDSAVYLCASSFLSGELFFGEGSRLTVL.

The CDR3, as DNA: TGTGCCAGCAGCACTAGGGGGGGCCGGAATGAAAAACTGTTTTTT. Translating it yields CASSTRGGRNEKLFF. V usage is TRBV7-2 and J usage is TRBJ1-4; D perhaps matches TRBD1 (6 bases). This CDR3 contains 15 residues. Trimming took off 5 bases at V and 5 bases at J, with 15 bases between the two ends. Germline assignment: CDR1 SGHTA and CDR2 FQGNSA. Combining the CDR3 with reference TRBV7-2 and TRBJ1-4 gives the whole variable domain GAGVSQSPSNKVTEKGKDVELRCDPISGHTALYWYRQSLGQGLEFLIYFQGNSAPDKSGLPSDRFSAERTGGSVSTLTIQRTQQEDSAVYLCASSTRGGRNEKLFFGSGTQLSVL.

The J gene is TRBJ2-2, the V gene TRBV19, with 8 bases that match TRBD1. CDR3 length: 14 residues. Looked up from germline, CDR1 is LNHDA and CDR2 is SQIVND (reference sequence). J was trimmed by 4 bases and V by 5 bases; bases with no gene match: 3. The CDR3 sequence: CASSRTGGTGELFF. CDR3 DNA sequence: TGTGCCAGTAGTCGAACAGGGGGCACCGGGGAGCTGTTTTTT.

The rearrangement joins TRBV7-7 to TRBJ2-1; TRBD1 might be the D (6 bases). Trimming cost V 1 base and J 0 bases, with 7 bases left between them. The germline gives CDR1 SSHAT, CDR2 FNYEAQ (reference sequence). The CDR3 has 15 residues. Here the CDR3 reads CASSLDRDSYNEQFF. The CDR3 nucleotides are TGTGCCAGCAGCTTAGACAGGGACTCCTACAATGAGCAGTTCTTC.

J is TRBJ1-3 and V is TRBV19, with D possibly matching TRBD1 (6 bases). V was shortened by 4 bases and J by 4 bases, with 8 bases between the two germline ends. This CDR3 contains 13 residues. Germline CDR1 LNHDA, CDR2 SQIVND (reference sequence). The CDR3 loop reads CASSTGAGNTIYF. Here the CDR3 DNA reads TGTGCCAGTAGTACAGGGGCGGGAAACACCATATATTTT. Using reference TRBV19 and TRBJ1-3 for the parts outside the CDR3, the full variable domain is DGGITQSPKYLFRKEGQNVTLSCEQNLNHDAMYWYRQDPGQGLRLIYYSQIVNDFQKGDIAEGYSVSREKKESFPLTVTSAQKNPTAFYLCASSTGAGNTIYFGEGSWLTVV.